Only a few counts were recorded for the clone carrying this T cell receptor (beta chain). As yet, its antigen is unknown. Time point noted: newly diagnosed GD, antithyroid drugs for less than 3 months. The TCR library was made from RNA extracted from PBMCs. EDTA tubes collected roughly 9 milliliters of peripheral blood. This record belongs to a study of regulatory T cells in long-lasting Graves disease. Study details: Antithyroid drug use was under 3 months in newly diagnosed Graves' patients.

The study, taken as a whole, reports: There was favoring of TRBV28, TRBJ1-2 and TRBJ2-5 in persistent disease.

Relying on iRepertoire HTBI primers and Arm-PCR of CDR3 regions, the team built TCR beta libraries. From the multiplex PCR reads, TCRdb called clonotypes with MiXCR, one entry per CDR3 protein. The sample has 400,000 to 450,000 distinct CDR3 sequences; more than 13% are singletons. Germline assignment: CDR1 MNHEY and CDR2 SMNVEV (reference sequence). V dropped 6 bases and J dropped 5 bases, with 11 bases sitting between them. The CDR3 has 13 residues. The same data also went into a second study, on T cells in Graves' hyperthyroidism and ophthalmopathy. Per that study: Diagnoses were made from clinical symptoms, serum measures (thyroxine and TRAb), thyroid ultrasound and orbital computed tomography.

Material: peripheral blood mononuclear cells (PBMCs), obtained at new diagnosis, from a patient treated with antithyroid drugs. V is TRBV27 and J is TRBJ1-5; maybe TRBD1 (6 bases). This clonotype was obtained from a woman aged 25 to 39 with Graves disease. The CDR3 bases are TGTGCCAGCAGGACAGGCCCATATCAGCCCCAGCATTTT. Amino acids: CASRTGPYQPQHF.